This record looks at one T cell receptor beta chain sequence and its context. PCR was performed using 60 Vbeta and 13 Jbeta primers. Profiled with immunoSEQ multiplex PCR; TCRdb holds only in-frame clones, not every one. The sample lists about 120,000 clones, about 59% occurring once. This specimen belongs to a study of cytomegalovirus exposure and HLA in healthy donors. This receptor was obtained from a woman between 40 and 50 years old in good health and CMV-seropositive. Material: PBMCs.

CDR3 DNA sequence: TGTGCCAGCAGCCCCGACGGGGGGAACACTGAAGCTTTCTTT. Its protein product is CASSPDGGNTEAFF. The chain employs TRBV9 and TRBJ1-1, with D perhaps matching TRBD1 (5 bases). V lost 4 bases to trimming and J lost 1 base, with 11 bases between them. In germline, CDR1 is SGDLS, CDR2 YYNGEE. The length of the CDR3 is 14 residues. Combining the CDR3 with reference TRBV9 and TRBJ1-1 gives the whole variable domain DSGVTQTPKHLITATGQRVTLRCSPRSGDLSVYWYQQSLDQGLQFLIQYYNGEERAKGNILERFSAQQFPDLHSELNLSSLELGDSALYFCASSPDGGNTEAFFGQGTRLTVV.